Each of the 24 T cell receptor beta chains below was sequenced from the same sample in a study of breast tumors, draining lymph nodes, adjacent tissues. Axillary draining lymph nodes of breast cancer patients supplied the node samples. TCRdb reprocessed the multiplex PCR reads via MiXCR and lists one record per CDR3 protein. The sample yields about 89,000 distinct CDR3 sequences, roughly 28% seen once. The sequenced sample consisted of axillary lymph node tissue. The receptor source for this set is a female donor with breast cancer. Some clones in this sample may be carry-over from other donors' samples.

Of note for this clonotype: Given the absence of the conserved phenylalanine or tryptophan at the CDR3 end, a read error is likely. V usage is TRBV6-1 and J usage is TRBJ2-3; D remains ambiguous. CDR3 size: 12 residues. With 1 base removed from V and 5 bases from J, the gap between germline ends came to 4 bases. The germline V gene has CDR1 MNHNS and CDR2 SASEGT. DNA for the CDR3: TGTGCCAGCAGTGAAGTGAAAGATACGCAGTATCTT. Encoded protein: CASSEVKDTQYL.

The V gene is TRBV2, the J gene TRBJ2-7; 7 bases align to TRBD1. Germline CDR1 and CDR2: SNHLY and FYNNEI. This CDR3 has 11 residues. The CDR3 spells CASGDSYEQYF. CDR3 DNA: TGTGCTAGTGGGGACAGCTACGAGCAGTACTTC.

The CDR3 here is CASNRARGKNTEAFF. In DNA, the CDR3 is TGTGCCAGTAACCGGGCCAGGGGAAAGAACACTGAAGCTTTCTTT. V and J are TRBV19 and TRBJ1-1; a weak D match, TRBD1 (6 bases). The CDR3 covers 15 residues. Deletions cut 7 bases from V and 1 base from J, with 16 bases between. Germline V gene data show CDR1 as LNHDA and CDR2 as SQIVND (reference sequence). The full variable domain, with the rest looked up from reference TRBV19 and TRBJ1-1, is DGGITQSPKYLFRKEGQNVTLSCEQNLNHDAMYWYRQDPGQGLRLIYYSQIVNDFQKGDIAEGYSVSREKKESFPLTVTSAQKNPTAFYLCASNRARGKNTEAFFGQGTRLTVV.

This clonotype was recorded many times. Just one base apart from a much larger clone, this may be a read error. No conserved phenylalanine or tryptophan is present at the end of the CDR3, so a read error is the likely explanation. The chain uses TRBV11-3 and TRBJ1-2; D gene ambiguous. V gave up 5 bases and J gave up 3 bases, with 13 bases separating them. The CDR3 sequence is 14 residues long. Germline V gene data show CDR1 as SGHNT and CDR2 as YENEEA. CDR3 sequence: CASSQSGRDYGYTL. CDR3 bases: TGTGCCAGCAGCCAAAGTGGGCGGGACTATGGCTACACCCTC.

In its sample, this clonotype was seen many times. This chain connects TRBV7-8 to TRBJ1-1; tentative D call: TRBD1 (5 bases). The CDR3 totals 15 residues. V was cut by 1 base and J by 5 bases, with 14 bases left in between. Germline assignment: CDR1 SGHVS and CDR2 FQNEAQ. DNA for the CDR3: TGTGCCAGCAGCTTAGATCGGTCAGGGAGGACTGAAGCTTTCTTT. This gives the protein CASSLDRSGRTEAFF.

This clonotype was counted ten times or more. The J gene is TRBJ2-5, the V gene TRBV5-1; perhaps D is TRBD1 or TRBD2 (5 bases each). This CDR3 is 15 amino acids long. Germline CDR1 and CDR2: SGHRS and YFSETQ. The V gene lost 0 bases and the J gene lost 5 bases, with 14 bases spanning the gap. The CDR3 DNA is TGCGCCAGCAGCTTGGGGACACGGACGGGGGAGACCCAGTACTTC. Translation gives CASSLGTRTGETQYF.

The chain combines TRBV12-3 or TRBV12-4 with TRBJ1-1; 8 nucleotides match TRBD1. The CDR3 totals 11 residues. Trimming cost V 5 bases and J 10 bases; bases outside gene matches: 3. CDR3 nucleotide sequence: TGTGCCAGCAGTGGTCAGGGGGCAGCTTTCTTT. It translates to CASSGQGAAFF.

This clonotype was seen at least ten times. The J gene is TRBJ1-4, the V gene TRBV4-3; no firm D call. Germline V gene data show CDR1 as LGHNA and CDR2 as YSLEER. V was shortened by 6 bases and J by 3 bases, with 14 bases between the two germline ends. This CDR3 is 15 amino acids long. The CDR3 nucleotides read TGCGCCAGCAGGCATTCTGTCCGGTCTAATGAAAAACTGTTTTTT. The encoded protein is CASRHSVRSNEKLFF.

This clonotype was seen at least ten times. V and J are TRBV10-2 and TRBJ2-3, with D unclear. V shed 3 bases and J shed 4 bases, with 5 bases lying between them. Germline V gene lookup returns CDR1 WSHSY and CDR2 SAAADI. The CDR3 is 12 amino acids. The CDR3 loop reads CASSEEADTQYF. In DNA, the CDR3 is TGCGCCAGCAGTGAAGAGGCAGATACGCAGTATTTT.

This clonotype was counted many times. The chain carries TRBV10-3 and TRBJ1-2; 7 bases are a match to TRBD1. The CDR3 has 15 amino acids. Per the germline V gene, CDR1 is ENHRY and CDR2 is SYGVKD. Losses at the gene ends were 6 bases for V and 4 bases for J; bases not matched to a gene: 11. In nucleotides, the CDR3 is TGTGCCATCAGCGGGCCCGAGACAGGGTTCTATGGCTACACCTTC. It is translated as CAISGPETGFYGYTF.

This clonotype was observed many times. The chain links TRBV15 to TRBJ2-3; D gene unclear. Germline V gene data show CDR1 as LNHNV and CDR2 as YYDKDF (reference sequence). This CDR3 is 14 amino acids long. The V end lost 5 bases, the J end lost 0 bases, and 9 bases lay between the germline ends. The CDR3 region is CATSRPESTDTQYF. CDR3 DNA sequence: TGTGCCACCAGCCGACCCGAGAGCACAGATACGCAGTATTTT.

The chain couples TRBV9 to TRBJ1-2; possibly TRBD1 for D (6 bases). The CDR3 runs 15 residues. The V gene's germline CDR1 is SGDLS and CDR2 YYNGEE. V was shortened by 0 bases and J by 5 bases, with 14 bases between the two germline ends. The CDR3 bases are TGTGCCAGCAGCGTAGGACAGGTACGCCTATATGGCTACACCTTC. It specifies CASSVGQVRLYGYTF. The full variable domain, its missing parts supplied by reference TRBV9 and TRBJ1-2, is DSGVTQTPKHLITATGQRVTLRCSPRSGDLSVYWYQQSLDQGLQFLIQYYNGEERAKGNILERFSAQQFPDLHSELNLSSLELGDSALYFCASSVGQVRLYGYTFGSGTRLTVV.

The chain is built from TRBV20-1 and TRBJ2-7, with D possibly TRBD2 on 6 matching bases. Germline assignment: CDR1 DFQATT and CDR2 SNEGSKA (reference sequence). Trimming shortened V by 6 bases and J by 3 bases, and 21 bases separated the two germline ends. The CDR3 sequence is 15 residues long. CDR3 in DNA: TGCAGTGCCCACCTTGTGGGAGGAGTGTTCTACGAGCAGTACTTC. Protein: CSAHLVGGVFYEQYF.

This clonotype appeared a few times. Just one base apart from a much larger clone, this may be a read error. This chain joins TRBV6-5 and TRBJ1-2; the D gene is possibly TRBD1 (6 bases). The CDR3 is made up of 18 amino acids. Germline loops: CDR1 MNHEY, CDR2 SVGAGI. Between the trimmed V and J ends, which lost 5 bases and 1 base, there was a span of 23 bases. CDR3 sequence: CASSHFRTDNSHNYGYTF. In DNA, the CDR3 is TGTGCCAGCAGTCACTTCCGGACAGACAACTCGCATAACTATGGCTACACCTTC.

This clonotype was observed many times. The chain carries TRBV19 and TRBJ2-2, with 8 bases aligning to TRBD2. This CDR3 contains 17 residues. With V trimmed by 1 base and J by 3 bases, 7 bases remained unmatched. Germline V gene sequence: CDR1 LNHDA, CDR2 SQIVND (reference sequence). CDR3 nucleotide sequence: TGTGCCAGTAGTATAGGGGGGCTAGCGGGTTACACCGGGGAGCTGTTTTTT. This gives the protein CASSIGGLAGYTGELFF.

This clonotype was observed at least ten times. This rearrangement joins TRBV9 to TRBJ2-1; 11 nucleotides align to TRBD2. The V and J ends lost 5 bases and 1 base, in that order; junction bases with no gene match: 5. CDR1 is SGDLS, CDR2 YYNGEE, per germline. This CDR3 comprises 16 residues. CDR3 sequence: CASSPLAGGSYNEQFF. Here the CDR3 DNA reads TGTGCCAGCAGTCCTCTAGCGGGAGGTTCCTACAATGAGCAGTTCTTC.

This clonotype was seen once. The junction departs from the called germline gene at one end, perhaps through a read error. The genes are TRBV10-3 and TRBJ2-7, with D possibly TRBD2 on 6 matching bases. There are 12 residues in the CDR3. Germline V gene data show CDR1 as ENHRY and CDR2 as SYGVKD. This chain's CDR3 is CAPPGRGYEQYF. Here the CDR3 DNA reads TGTGCCCCCCCGGGGCGGGGCTACGAGCAGTATTTC.

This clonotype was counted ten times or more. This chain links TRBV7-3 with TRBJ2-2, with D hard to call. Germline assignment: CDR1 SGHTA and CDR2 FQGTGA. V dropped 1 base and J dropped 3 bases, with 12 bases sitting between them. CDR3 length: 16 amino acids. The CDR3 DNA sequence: TGTGCCAGCAGCTTAAAGGGTGGTGACTACACCGGGGAGCTGTTTTTT. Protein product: CASSLKGGDYTGELFF.

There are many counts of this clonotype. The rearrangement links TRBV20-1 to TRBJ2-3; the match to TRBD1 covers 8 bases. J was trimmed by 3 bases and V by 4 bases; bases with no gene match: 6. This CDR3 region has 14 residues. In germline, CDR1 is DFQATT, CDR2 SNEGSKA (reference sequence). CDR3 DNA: TGCAGTGCTATTGACAGGGGTGAAACAGATACGCAGTATTTT. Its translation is CSAIDRGETDTQYF.

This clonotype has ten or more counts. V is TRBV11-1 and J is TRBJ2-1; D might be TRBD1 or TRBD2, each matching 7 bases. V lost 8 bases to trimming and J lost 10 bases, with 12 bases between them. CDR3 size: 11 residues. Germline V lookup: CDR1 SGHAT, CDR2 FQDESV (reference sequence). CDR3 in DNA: TGTGCCAGCGGGAGGGGGCAGGAGCAGTTCTTC. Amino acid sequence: CASGRGQEQFF.

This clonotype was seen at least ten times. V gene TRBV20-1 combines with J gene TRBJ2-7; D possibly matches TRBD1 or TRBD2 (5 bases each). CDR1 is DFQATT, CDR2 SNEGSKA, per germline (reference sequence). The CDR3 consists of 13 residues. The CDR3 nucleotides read TGCAGCATCCAGGGACCTGGAGATAACGAGCAGTACTTC. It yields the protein CSIQGPGDNEQYF.

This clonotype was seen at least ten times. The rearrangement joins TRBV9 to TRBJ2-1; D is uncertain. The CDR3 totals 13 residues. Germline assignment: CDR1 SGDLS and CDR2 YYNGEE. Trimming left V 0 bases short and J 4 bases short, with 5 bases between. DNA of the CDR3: TGTGCCAGCAGCGTAGACATATACAATGAGCAGTTCTTC. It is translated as CASSVDIYNEQFF.

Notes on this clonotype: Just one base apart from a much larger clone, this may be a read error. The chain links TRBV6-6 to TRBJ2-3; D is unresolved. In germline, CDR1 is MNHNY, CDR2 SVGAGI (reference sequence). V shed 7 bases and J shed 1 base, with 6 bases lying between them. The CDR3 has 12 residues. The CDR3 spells CASKTGTDTQYF. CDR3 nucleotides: TGTGCCAGCAAAACGGGCACAGATACGCAGTATTTT.

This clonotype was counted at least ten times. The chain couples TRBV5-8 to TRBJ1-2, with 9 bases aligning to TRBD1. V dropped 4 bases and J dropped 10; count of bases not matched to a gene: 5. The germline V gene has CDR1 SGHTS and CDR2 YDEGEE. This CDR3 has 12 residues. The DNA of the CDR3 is TGTGCCAGCAGCCCGGACAGGGGAGACTACACCTTC. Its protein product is CASSPDRGDYTF.